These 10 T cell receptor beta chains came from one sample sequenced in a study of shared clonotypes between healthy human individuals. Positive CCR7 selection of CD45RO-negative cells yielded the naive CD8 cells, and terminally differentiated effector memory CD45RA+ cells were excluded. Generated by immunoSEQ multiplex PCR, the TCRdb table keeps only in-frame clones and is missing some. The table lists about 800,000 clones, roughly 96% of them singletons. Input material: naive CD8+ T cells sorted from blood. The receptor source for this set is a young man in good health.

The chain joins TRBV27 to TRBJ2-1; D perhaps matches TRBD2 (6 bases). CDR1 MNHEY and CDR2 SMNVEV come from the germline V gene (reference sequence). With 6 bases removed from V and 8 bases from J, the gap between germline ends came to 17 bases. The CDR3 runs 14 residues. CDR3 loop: CASRPGLQWYEQFF. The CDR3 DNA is TGTGCCAGCAGGCCGGGACTCCAATGGTATGAGCAGTTCTTC.

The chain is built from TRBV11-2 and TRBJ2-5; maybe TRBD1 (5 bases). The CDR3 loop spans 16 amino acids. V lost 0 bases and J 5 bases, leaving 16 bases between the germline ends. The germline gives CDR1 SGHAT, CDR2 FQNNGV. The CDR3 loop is CASSLERQGAFETQYF. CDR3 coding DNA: TGTGCCAGCAGCTTAGAAAGACAAGGGGCGTTCGAGACCCAGTACTTC.

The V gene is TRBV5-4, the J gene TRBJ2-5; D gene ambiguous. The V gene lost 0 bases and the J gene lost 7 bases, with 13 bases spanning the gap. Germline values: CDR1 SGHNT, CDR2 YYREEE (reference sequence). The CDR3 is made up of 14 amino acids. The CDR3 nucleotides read TGTGCCAGCAGCTTGGAGACATCCGAGCGGACCCAGTACTTC. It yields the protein CASSLETSERTQYF.

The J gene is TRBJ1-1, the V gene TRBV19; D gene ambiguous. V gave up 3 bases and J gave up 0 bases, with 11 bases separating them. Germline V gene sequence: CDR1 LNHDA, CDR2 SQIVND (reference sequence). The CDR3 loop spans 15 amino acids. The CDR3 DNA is TGTGCCAGTAGTATCGACGGGGATTTGAACACTGAAGCTTTCTTT. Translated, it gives CASSIDGDLNTEAFF.

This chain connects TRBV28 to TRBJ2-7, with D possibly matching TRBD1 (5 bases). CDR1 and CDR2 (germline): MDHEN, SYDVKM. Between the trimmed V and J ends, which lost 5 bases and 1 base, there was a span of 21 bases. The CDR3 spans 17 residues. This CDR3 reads CASSPGRQYQKSYEQYF. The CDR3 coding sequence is TGTGCCAGCAGTCCGGGCCGACAGTACCAAAAATCCTACGAGCAGTACTTC.

Written as DNA, the CDR3 is TGTGCCATCAGTCTTCTAGCCCAAGAGACCCAGTACTTC. Translation gives CAISLLAQETQYF. J is TRBJ2-5 and V is TRBV10-3, with TRBD2 as a possible D gene (5 bases). CDR3 length equals 13 residues. Germline CDR1 and CDR2: ENHRY and SYGVKD. The V end lost 5 bases, the J end lost 1 base, and 8 bases lay between the germline ends.

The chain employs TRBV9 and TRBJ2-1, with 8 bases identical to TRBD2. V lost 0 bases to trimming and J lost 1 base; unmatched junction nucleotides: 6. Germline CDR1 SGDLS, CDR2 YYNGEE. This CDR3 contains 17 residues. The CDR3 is CASSVGLLAESYNEQFF. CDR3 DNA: TGTGCCAGCAGCGTAGGGCTACTAGCGGAATCCTACAATGAGCAGTTCTTC. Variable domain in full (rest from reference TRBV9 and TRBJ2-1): DSGVTQTPKHLITATGQRVTLRCSPRSGDLSVYWYQQSLDQGLQFLIQYYNGEERAKGNILERFSAQQFPDLHSELNLSSLELGDSALYFCASSVGLLAESYNEQFFGPGTRLTVL.

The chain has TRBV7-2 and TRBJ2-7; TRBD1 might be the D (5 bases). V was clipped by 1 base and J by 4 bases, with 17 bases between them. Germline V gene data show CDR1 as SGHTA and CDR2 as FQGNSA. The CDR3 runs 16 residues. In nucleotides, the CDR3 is TGTGCCAGCAGCTTAGAGGGCAGGGCGAGGATGTACGAGCAGTACTTC. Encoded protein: CASSLEGRARMYEQYF.

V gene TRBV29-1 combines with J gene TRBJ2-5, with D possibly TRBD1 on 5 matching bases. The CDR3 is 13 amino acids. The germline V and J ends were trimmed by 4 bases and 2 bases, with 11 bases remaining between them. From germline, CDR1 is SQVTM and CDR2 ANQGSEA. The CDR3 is CSVGRDRQETQYF. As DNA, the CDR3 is TGCAGCGTTGGGCGAGACAGACAAGAGACCCAGTACTTC.

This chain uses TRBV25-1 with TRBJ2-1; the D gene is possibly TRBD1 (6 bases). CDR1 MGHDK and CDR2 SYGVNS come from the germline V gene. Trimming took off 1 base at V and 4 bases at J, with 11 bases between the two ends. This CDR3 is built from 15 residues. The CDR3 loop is CASSEFGDTYNEQFF. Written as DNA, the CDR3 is TGTGCCAGCAGTGAATTCGGGGACACTTACAATGAGCAGTTCTTC.